What follows are 27 T cell receptor beta chains derived from one specimen sequenced in a study of control samples from healthy donors and cancer patients (dated by TCRdb to about 2020). Library creation used the immunoSEQ multiplex PCR assay. Drawn from immuneACCESS, this table holds only the in-frame rearrangements with V and J called that TCRdb kept. Clones are partly lost; checked studies trace under half to an unresolved V gene and leave the rest unexplained. The sample profile shows 80,000 to 100,000 clones; around 90% of them were found once. Of the sample, 3% falls within the top ten clones. Sequenced: blood. The source of these receptors is a human donor in good health. The donor label of this sample is uncertain.

The V call is TRBV5-6, the J call TRBJ1-6; D not certain. The CDR3 runs to 15 residues. V was clipped by 2 bases and J by 6 bases, with 12 bases between them. Germline V gene lookup returns CDR1 SGHDT and CDR2 YYEEEE. CDR3 residues: CASSFRSGSNSPLHF. Here the CDR3 DNA reads TGTGCCAGCAGCTTTCGGAGCGGCTCTAATTCACCCCTCCACTTT. The full variable domain, with the rest looked up from reference TRBV5-6 and TRBJ1-6, is DAGVTQSPTHLIKTRGQQVTLRCSPKSGHDTVSWYQQALGQGPQFIFQYYEEEERQRGNFPDRFSGHQFPNYSSELNVNALLLGDSALYLCASSFRSGSNSPLHFGNGTRLTVT.

This rearrangement joins TRBV7-2 to TRBJ1-5; tentatively, D is TRBD1 (6 bases). Per germline, CDR1 SGHTA and CDR2 FQGNSA. V lost 2 bases to trimming and J lost 2 bases, with 16 bases between them. The CDR3 spans 17 residues. The CDR3: CASSLSVVGGGNQPQHF. The CDR3 DNA is TGTGCCAGCAGCTTAAGTGTCGTCGGGGGCGGCAATCAGCCCCAGCATTTT.

The chain couples TRBV11-2 to TRBJ1-5; D is unclear. This CDR3 spans 16 amino acids. Germline CDR1 reads SGHAT; CDR2 reads FQNNGV. The V end was cut by 2 bases, the J end by 0 bases, with 11 bases between. The CDR3 loop is CASSLSWHYSNQPQHF. CDR3 coding DNA: TGTGCCAGCAGCTTATCCTGGCACTATAGCAATCAGCCCCAGCATTTT.

This clone was detected once. The chain uses TRBV6-5 and TRBJ1-1, with D possibly TRBD1 on 6 matching bases. Germline V gives CDR1 MNHEY, CDR2 SVGAGI. The CDR3 is 14 residues long. V was cut by 6 bases and J by 5 bases, with 16 bases left in between. The CDR3 DNA sequence: TGTGCCAGCAGCCAGGGGTTGTTGGGGACTGAAGCTTTCTTT. Translation gives CASSQGLLGTEAFF.

The chain recombines TRBV6-2 or TRBV6-3 with TRBJ1-2; D gene ambiguous. CDR3 length: 13 residues. V lost 2 bases to trimming and J lost 2 bases, with 6 bases between them. Germline CDR1 reads MNHEY; CDR2 reads SVGEGT. The CDR3 loop is CASSYELNYGYTF. In nucleotides, the CDR3 is TGTGCCAGCAGTTACGAGCTAAACTATGGCTACACCTTC.

This rearrangement joins TRBV28 to TRBJ1-6; D may be TRBD1 (6 bases). V was trimmed by 2 bases and J by 5 bases, leaving 10 bases between them. The CDR3 sequence is 15 residues long. Germline lookup yields CDR1 MDHEN and CDR2 SYDVKM. The CDR3 nucleotides are TGTGCCAGCAGTTTACCGCAGGGGAATAATTCACCCCTCCACTTT. Its protein is CASSLPQGNNSPLHF.

The chain couples TRBV5-1 to TRBJ2-1; TRBD2 aligns across 15 bases. Looked up from germline, CDR1 is SGHRS and CDR2 is YFSETQ. CDR3 length: 17 amino acids. The V gene end was trimmed by 4 bases and the J gene end by 5 bases; junction bases not matched to a gene: 7. This CDR3 reads CASSPGLAGGKDNEQFF. CDR3 coding DNA: TGCGCCAGCAGCCCGGGACTAGCGGGGGGAAAAGACAATGAGCAGTTCTTC.

This clone appeared a single time. The chain employs TRBV4-1 and TRBJ2-1, with D perhaps matching TRBD1 (5 bases). This CDR3 region has 14 residues. The V end lost 1 base, the J end lost 9 bases, and 13 bases lay between the germline ends. The germline V gene has CDR1 MGHRA and CDR2 YSYEKL. The CDR3 protein is CASSQVQGLGEQFF. CDR3 nucleotide sequence: TGCGCCAGCAGCCAAGTGCAGGGTTTGGGTGAGCAGTTCTTC.

The V call is TRBV28, the J call TRBJ1-1, with TRBD1 as a possible D gene (6 bases). CDR3 length equals 15 residues. The V end was cut by 6 bases, the J end by 4 bases, with 18 bases between. Germline V gene data show CDR1 as MDHEN and CDR2 as SYDVKM. The CDR3 sequence: CASSPGLGGGTEAFF. CDR3 sequence (DNA): TGTGCCAGCAGCCCCGGTCTGGGAGGGGGCACTGAAGCTTTCTTT.

CDR3 residues: CASSYLLAGSETQYF. CDR3 sequence (DNA): TGTGCCAGCAGTTACCTACTAGCGGGGTCAGAGACCCAGTACTTC. The rearrangement uses TRBV6-6 and TRBJ2-5; 10 bases match TRBD2. The germline V gene encodes CDR1 MNHNY and CDR2 SVGAGI (reference sequence). V lost 2 bases and J lost 4; bases outside the gene matches: 4. This CDR3 has 15 residues.

This clone appeared a single time. The genes are TRBV7-2 and TRBJ2-4; tentative D call: TRBD2 (6 bases). Germline loops: CDR1 SGHTA, CDR2 FQGNSA. V lost 4 bases, J lost 0 bases, and 22 bases lay in between. CDR3 size: 19 residues. The CDR3 DNA reads as TGTGCCAGCAGCTCTCCCCTATTTGGAGGGTTACTAGCCAAAAACATTCAGTACTTC. Translating gives CASSSPLFGGLLAKNIQYF. Based on the CDR3 plus reference TRBV7-2 and TRBJ2-4, the full variable domain is GAGVSQSPSNKVTEKGKDVELRCDPISGHTALYWYRQSLGQGLEFLIYFQGNSAPDKSGLPSDRFSAERTGGSVSTLTIQRTQQEDSAVYLCASSSPLFGGLLAKNIQYFGAGTRLSVL.

CDR3 residues: CASSSQGGVTGANVLTF. CDR3 coding DNA: TGTGCCAGCAGCTCCCAAGGGGGGGTGACTGGGGCCAACGTCCTGACTTTC. The chain couples TRBV11-2 to TRBJ2-6; a possible D gene is TRBD2 (7 bases). The V end lost 4 bases, the J end lost 2 bases, and 15 bases lay between the germline ends. Per germline, CDR1 SGHAT and CDR2 FQNNGV. This CDR3 region has 17 residues. Based on the CDR3 plus reference TRBV11-2 and TRBJ2-6, the full variable domain is EAGVAQSPRYKIIEKRQSVAFWCNPISGHATLYWYQQILGQGPKLLIQFQNNGVVDDSQLPKDRFSAERLKGVDSTLKIQPAKLEDSAVYLCASSSQGGVTGANVLTFGAGSRLTVL.

V gene TRBV4-3 combines with J gene TRBJ1-2, with 8 positions matching TRBD1. CDR1 and CDR2 from the germline V gene are LGHNA and YSLEER. V gave up 3 bases and J gave up 7 bases; unmatched junction bases: 7. The CDR3 has 14 residues. The DNA for the CDR3 is TGCGCCAGCAGCCAGGGCAGGACAGGGTTTGGCTACACCTTC. This gives the protein CASSQGRTGFGYTF.

The chain uses TRBV19 and TRBJ1-5; D gene uncertain. Germline CDR1 is LNHDA and CDR2 is SQIVND (reference sequence). V was trimmed by 5 bases and J by 4 bases, leaving 9 bases between them. There are 13 residues in the CDR3. The CDR3 loop is CASSPPGNQPQHF. CDR3 DNA: TGTGCCAGTAGTCCCCCGGGGAATCAGCCCCAGCATTTT.

This chain joins TRBV2 and TRBJ2-5; the match to TRBD1 covers 7 bases. With 11 bases clipped from V and 3 bases from J, the junction kept 6 bases outside the gene matches. This CDR3 is built from 12 residues. The germline V gene has CDR1 SNHLY and CDR2 FYNNEI. In nucleotides, the CDR3 is TGTGCCTCGTTTACAGGGGAAGAGACCCAGTACTTC. Its protein product is CASFTGEETQYF.

J is TRBJ2-3 and V is TRBV6-5; 9 nucleotides agree with TRBD1. Losses at the gene ends were 5 bases for V and 1 base for J; bases not matched to a gene: 4. The germline V gene encodes CDR1 MNHEY and CDR2 SVGAGI. CDR3 length: 15 amino acids. CDR3 nucleotide sequence: TGTGCCAGCAGTCAACAGGGGGCCCGCACAGATACGCAGTATTTT. This encodes CASSQQGARTDTQYF.

V gene TRBV19 combines with J gene TRBJ1-4; D perhaps matches TRBD1 (6 bases). The CDR3 has 14 amino acids. V lost 8 bases to trimming and J lost 7 bases, with 17 bases between them. Per germline, CDR1 LNHDA and CDR2 SQIVND (reference sequence). The CDR3 sequence: CASGPGTRSEKLFF. As DNA, the CDR3 is TGTGCCAGTGGCCCTGGGACAAGGTCTGAAAAACTGTTTTTT.

The CDR3 DNA reads as TGTGCCAGCAGCCGCAGGGGATTACGGACAGATACGCAGTATTTT. This gives the protein CASSRRGLRTDTQYF. This chain uses TRBV13 with TRBJ2-3; D is perhaps TRBD1 (6 bases). The germline CDR1 and CDR2 sequences are PRHDT and FYEKMQ (reference sequence). V was shortened by 5 bases and J by 3 bases, with 15 bases between the two germline ends. CDR3 length: 15 amino acids.

The DNA for the CDR3 is TGCGCCAGCAGTTGGGGAGAAAGTGAGCAGTTCTTC. Its translation is CASSWGESEQFF. The chain recombines TRBV10-1 with TRBJ2-1; TRBD2 is a possible D gene (5 bases). Germline V gives CDR1 WNHNN, CDR2 SYGVQD (reference sequence). The CDR3 is 12 amino acids. Trimming left V 5 bases short and J 9 bases short, with 11 bases between.

The chain joins TRBV30 to TRBJ2-6; D not resolved. Germline loops: CDR1 GTSNPN, CDR2 SVGIG (reference sequence). V was shortened by 0 bases and J by 2 bases, with 8 bases between the two germline ends. CDR3 length equals 15 residues. CDR3 nucleotide sequence: TGTGCCTGGAGTGTACCTATCCCTGGGGCCAACGTCCTGACTTTC. Amino acid sequence: CAWSVPIPGANVLTF.

V is TRBV7-8 and J is TRBJ2-1, with TRBD2 matching 10 bases. Germline V gene data show CDR1 as SGHVS and CDR2 as FQNEAQ. The V gene end was trimmed by 5 bases and the J gene end by 9 bases; junction bases not matched to a gene: 10. This CDR3 spans 15 amino acids. Here the CDR3 reads CASSNLAGEVSEQFF. The CDR3 DNA follows: TGTGCCAGCAGCAACCTAGCGGGGGAGGTGAGTGAGCAGTTCTTC.

The chain couples TRBV3-1 (or the pseudogene TRBV3-2) to TRBJ2-7; D not certain. The CDR3 length is 12 residues. Germline V lookup: CDR1 LGHDT, CDR2 YNNKEL (reference sequence). V shed 3 bases and J shed 7 bases, with 10 bases lying between them. Written as DNA, the CDR3 is TGTGCCAGCAGCCAGGCCGGGCCAGAGCAGTACTTC. It translates to CASSQAGPEQYF.

V gene TRBV7-3 combines with J gene TRBJ2-1; TRBD2 matches at 7 bases. The CDR3 contains 14 residues. V shed 2 bases, J shed 10 bases, and the junction held 8 bases outside the gene matches. Germline V gene data show CDR1 as SGHTA and CDR2 as FQGTGA. CDR3 sequence: CASSLGEGLGEQFF. The CDR3, as DNA: TGTGCCAGCAGCTTAGGGGAGGGGCTGGGAGAGCAGTTCTTC.

The rearrangement joins TRBV24-1 to TRBJ1-5; 7 positions agree with TRBD1. Germline-derived CDR1 and CDR2 are KGHDR and SFDVKD. The CDR3 totals 14 residues. V was clipped by 4 bases and J by 7 bases; unmatched bases: 6. CDR3 protein: CATSDQTGRQPQHF. CDR3 bases: TGTGCCACCAGTGACCAGACAGGGAGGCAGCCCCAGCATTTT.

This clone appeared once. This chain links TRBV2 with TRBJ2-6; 10 bases align to TRBD2. Losses at the gene ends were 6 bases for V and 2 bases for J; bases not matched to a gene: 10. Germline V lookup: CDR1 SNHLY, CDR2 FYNNEI. This CDR3 has 18 amino acids. The CDR3 region is CASRFLASGGTGANVLTF. CDR3 in DNA: TGTGCCAGCAGATTTTTGGCTAGCGGGGGAACTGGGGCCAACGTCCTGACTTTC.

This chain links TRBV7-9 with TRBJ2-1, with D perhaps given as TRBD1 or TRBD2 (5 bases each). Germline assignment: CDR1 SEHNR and CDR2 FQNEAQ (reference sequence). The CDR3 consists of 14 residues. Trimming shortened V by 8 bases and J by 3 bases, and 14 bases separated the two germline ends. CDR3 amino acids: CASGGGPLYNEQFF. The DNA for the CDR3 is TGTGCCAGCGGTGGGGGACCCCTCTACAATGAGCAGTTCTTC. The variable domain in full, with the rest retrieved from reference TRBV7-9 and TRBJ2-1, is DTGVSQNPRHKITKRGQNVTFRCDPISEHNRLYWYRQTLGQGPEFLTYFQNEAQLEKSRLLSDRFSAERPKGSFSTLEIQRTEQGDSAMYLCASGGGPLYNEQFFGPGTRLTVL.

This clone was found once. The chain is built from TRBV5-1 and TRBJ1-1, with TRBD1 identical over 10 bases. The V gene end was trimmed by 3 bases and the J gene end by 5 bases; junction bases not matched to a gene: 4. The V gene's germline CDR1 is SGHRS and CDR2 YFSETQ. The CDR3 totals 14 residues. The CDR3 sequence is CASSWDRGGTEAFF. The CDR3 DNA sequence: TGCGCCAGCAGCTGGGACAGGGGTGGGACTGAAGCTTTCTTT.